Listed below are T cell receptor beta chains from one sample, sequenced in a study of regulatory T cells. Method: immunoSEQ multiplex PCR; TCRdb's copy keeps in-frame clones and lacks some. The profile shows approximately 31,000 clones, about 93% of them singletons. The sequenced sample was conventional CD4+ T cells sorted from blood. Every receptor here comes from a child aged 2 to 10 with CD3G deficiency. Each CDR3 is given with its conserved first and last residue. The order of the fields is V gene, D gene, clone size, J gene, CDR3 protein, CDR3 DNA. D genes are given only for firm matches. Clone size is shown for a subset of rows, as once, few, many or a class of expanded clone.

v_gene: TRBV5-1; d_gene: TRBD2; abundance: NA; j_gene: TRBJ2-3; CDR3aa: CASSLASGSPAYF; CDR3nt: TGCGCCAGCAGCTTGGCCAGCGGGAGTCCAGCGTATTTT
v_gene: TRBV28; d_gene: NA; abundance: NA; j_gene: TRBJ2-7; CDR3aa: CASSSSALGSYEQYF; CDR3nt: TGTGCCAGCAGTTCTAGCGCGCTGGGCTCCTACGAGCAGTACTTC
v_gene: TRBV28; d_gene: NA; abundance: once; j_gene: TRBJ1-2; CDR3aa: CASRGARAVGYTF; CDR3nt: TGTGCCAGCCGGGGGGCCAGGGCGGTTGGCTACACCTTC
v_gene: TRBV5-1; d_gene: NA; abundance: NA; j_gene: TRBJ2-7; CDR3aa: CASSLGRDYEQYF; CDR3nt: TGCGCCAGCAGCTTGGGGAGGGACTACGAGCAGTACTTC
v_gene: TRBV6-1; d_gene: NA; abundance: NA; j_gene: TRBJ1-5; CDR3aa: CASSDTKQGRGTQPQHF; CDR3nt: TGTGCCAGCAGTGACACTAAACAGGGTAGAGGTACTCAGCCCCAGCATTTT
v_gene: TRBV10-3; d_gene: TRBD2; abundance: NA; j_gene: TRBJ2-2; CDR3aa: CATRLTSANTGELFF; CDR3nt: TGTGCCACACGACTCACTAGCGCGAACACCGGGGAGCTGTTTTTT
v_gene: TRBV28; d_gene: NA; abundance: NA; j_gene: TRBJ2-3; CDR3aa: CASSSSSRDTQYF; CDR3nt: TGTGCCAGCAGTAGCTCATCTCGGGATACGCAGTATTTT
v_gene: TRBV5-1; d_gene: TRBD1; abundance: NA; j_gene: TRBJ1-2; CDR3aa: CASKGTGTGGYTF; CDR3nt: TGCGCCAGCAAAGGGACAGGCACCGGGGGCTACACCTTC
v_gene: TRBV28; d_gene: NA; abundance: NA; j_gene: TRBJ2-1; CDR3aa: CASSLSSLGSYNEQFF; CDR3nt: TGTGCCAGCAGTTTATCGTCCCTCGGGTCCTACAATGAGCAGTTCTTC
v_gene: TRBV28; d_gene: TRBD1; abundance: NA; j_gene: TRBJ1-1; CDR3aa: CASSLTGTGPEAFF; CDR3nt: TGTGCCAGCAGTTTAACCGGGACAGGGCCTGAAGCTTTCTTT
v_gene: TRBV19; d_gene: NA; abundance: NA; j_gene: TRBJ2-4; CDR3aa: CASSTQVSGHIQYF; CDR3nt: TGTGCCAGTAGTACCCAGGTATCGGGGCACATTCAGTACTTC
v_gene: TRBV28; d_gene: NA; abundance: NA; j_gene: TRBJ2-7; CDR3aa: CASSGGPIRVNEQYF; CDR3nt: TGTGCCAGCAGTGGGGGACCCATCAGGGTCAACGAGCAGTACTTC